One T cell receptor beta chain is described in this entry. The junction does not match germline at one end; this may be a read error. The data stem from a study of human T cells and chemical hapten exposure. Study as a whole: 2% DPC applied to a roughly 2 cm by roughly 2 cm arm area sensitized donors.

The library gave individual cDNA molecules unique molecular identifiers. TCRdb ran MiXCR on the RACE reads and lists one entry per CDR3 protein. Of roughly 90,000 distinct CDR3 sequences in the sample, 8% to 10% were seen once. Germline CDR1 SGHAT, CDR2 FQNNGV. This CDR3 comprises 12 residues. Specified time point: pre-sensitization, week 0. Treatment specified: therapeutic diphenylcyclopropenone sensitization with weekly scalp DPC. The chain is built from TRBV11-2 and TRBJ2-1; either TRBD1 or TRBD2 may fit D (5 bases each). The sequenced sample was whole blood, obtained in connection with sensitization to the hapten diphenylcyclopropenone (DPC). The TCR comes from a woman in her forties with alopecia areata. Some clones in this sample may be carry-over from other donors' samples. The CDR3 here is CAGSSGAGEQFF. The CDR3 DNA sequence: TGTGCCGGCAGCTCCGGGGCGGGTGAGCAGTTCTTC.